The sequence of this TCR beta chain was determined in a study of human T cells and chemical hapten exposure. Trimming shortened V by 6 bases and J by 4 bases, and 14 bases separated the two germline ends. This CDR3 is built from 13 residues. Germline V CDR1 and CDR2: DFQATT, SNEGSKA (reference sequence). As to time point: patch test 1, 2 weeks after DPC sensitization. The treatment was: therapeutic diphenylcyclopropenone sensitization with weekly scalp DPC. From the RACE reads, TCRdb called clonotypes with MiXCR, one entry per CDR3 protein. The sample lists 180,000 or so distinct CDR3 sequences, more than 20% seen once, with about 6.7% in the top ten.

This sequence originates from a woman aged 45-65 years with alopecia areata. Some clones in this sample may be carry-over from other donors' samples. This chain connects TRBV20-1 to TRBJ2-3; D is possibly TRBD2 (5 bases). The input for sequencing was whole blood, taken in connection with sensitization to the hapten diphenylcyclopropenone (DPC). This CDR3 reads CSALFAGSDTQYF. Here the CDR3 DNA reads TGCAGTGCCCTCTTTGCGGGTTCAGATACGCAGTATTTT.